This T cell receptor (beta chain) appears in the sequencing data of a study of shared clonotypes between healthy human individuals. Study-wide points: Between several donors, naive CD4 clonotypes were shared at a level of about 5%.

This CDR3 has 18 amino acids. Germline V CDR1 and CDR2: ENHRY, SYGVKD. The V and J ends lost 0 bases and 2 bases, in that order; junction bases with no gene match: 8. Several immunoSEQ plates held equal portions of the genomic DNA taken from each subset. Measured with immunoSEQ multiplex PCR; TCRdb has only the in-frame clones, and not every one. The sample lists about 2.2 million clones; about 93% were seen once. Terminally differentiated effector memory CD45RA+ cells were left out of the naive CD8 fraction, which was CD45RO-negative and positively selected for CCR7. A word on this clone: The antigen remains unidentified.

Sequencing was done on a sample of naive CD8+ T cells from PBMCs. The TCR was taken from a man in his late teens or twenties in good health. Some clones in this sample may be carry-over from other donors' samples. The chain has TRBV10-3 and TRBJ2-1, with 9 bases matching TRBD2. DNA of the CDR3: TGTGCCATCAGTGAGTCTGAAGAGGCTAGCGGGACCTACAATGAGCAGTTCTTC. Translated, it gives CAISESEEASGTYNEQFF.